The 13 T cell receptor beta chains below were found in one sample sequenced in a study of blood T cell repertoires in COVID-19. The assay was immunoSEQ multiplex PCR, and TCRdb's table has in-frame clones only and misses some. This sample carries some 150,000 clones, 76% of them seen once, and the ten largest clones take about 3.9%. The sequenced sample consisted of peripheral blood. These receptor sequences come from a man between 60 and 75 years old with acute or convalescent COVID-19.

DNA for the CDR3: TGCGCCAGCAGCCCGAACCCGGGGAGGGGGGAGACCCAGTACTTC. This encodes CASSPNPGRGETQYF. The chain links TRBV5-1 to TRBJ2-5; D may be TRBD2 (7 bases). The CDR3 runs to 15 residues. The germline V gene encodes CDR1 SGHRS and CDR2 YFSETQ. V was clipped by 4 bases and J by 5 bases, with 18 bases between them. Together with reference TRBV5-1 and TRBJ2-5, the CDR3 gives the full variable domain: KAGVTQTPRYLIKTRGQQVTLSCSPISGHRSVSWYQQTPGQGLQFLFEYFSETQRNKGNFPGRFSGRQFSNSRSEMNVSTLELGDSALYLCASSPNPGRGETQYFGPGTRLLVL.

This sequence joins TRBV28 and TRBJ2-7; TRBD1 aligns across 9 bases. Germline loops: CDR1 MDHEN, CDR2 SYDVKM. This CDR3 has 15 residues. With 6 bases clipped from V and 2 bases from J, the junction kept 8 bases outside the gene matches. The CDR3 coding sequence is TGTGCCAGCAGCCCGCCGGGGACAGGGACCTACGAGCAGTACTTC. This translates into CASSPPGTGTYEQYF.

The V gene is TRBV27, the J gene TRBJ1-2; tentatively, D is TRBD1 (6 bases). Between the trimmed V and J ends, which lost 0 bases and 3 bases, there was a span of 8 bases. This CDR3 spans 14 amino acids. Germline-derived CDR1 and CDR2 are MNHEY and SMNVEV (reference sequence). CDR3 amino acids: CASSLSYRDYGYTF. The CDR3 DNA sequence: TGTGCCAGCAGTTTATCATACAGGGACTATGGCTACACCTTC.

This clone has just a few counts. The chain has TRBV2 and TRBJ2-1, with 13 bases fitting TRBD2. This CDR3 is 13 amino acids long. Looked up from germline, CDR1 is SNHLY and CDR2 is FYNNEI. The ends lost 11 bases at V and 8 bases at J; junction bases unmatched: 6. The CDR3 protein is CAGGTSGMDEQFF. Here the CDR3 DNA reads TGTGCCGGAGGGACTAGCGGGATGGATGAGCAGTTCTTC.

The CDR3 DNA reads as TGTGCCAGCAGTCTGGGGGGGCAGATGGGCACTGAAGCTTTCTTT. Translated: CASSLGGQMGTEAFF. This chain connects TRBV28 to TRBJ1-1, with D perhaps TRBD1 (6 bases). Germline values: CDR1 MDHEN, CDR2 SYDVKM. V was clipped by 5 bases and J by 4 bases, with 17 bases between them. This CDR3 contains 15 residues. Full variable domain (missing parts from reference TRBV28 and TRBJ1-1): DVKVTQSSRYLVKRTGEKVFLECVQDMDHENMFWYRQDPGLGLRLIYFSYDVKMKEKGDIPEGYSVSREKKERFSLILESASTNQTSMYLCASSLGGQMGTEAFFGQGTRLTVV.

This sequence joins TRBV6-6 and TRBJ2-7; D is ambiguous. The CDR3 length is 14 residues. Germline assignment: CDR1 MNHNY and CDR2 SVGAGI (reference sequence). V shed 5 bases and J shed 5 bases, with 16 bases lying between them. The CDR3 bases are TGTGCCAGCAGTCTTCTCGGGTCCTTCGACGAGCAGTACTTC. Its protein product is CASSLLGSFDEQYF.

This clone was picked up a small number of times. The rearrangement uses TRBV11-2 and TRBJ2-1; the match to TRBD2 covers 10 bases. V lost 4 bases and J lost 5; bases outside the gene matches: 11. The CDR3 extends over 17 amino acids. Germline V gives CDR1 SGHAT, CDR2 FQNNGV. The CDR3 reads CASSSSPGTSADNEQFF. CDR3 in DNA: TGTGCCAGCAGCTCCTCCCCTGGGACTAGCGCCGACAATGAGCAGTTCTTC.

V gene TRBV11-2 combines with J gene TRBJ1-2, with a weak D call TRBD1 (6 bases). V was trimmed by 1 base and J by 5 bases, leaving 26 bases between them. Germline V CDR1 and CDR2: SGHAT, FQNNGV. This CDR3 spans 19 amino acids. CDR3 region: CASSLGGSPGTFGFYGYTF. CDR3 DNA sequence: TGTGCCAGCAGCTTAGGGGGCTCCCCCGGGACATTCGGGTTTTATGGCTACACCTTC.

The chain has TRBV3-1 (or the pseudogene TRBV3-2) and TRBJ1-4; D remains unclear. Germline CDR1 and CDR2: LGHDT and YNNKEL (reference sequence). Trimming stripped 4 bases from V and 8 bases from J, with 14 bases between. The CDR3 contains 14 residues. CDR3 loop: CASSPRRPAEKLFF. CDR3 DNA sequence: TGTGCCAGCAGCCCGAGGAGGCCCGCCGAAAAACTGTTTTTT.

The chain is built from TRBV28 and TRBJ2-5; D perhaps matches TRBD1 (6 bases). The V gene lost 5 bases and the J gene lost 2 bases, with 15 bases spanning the gap. The CDR3 is made up of 15 amino acids. Per the germline V gene, CDR1 is MDHEN and CDR2 is SYDVKM. Written as DNA, the CDR3 is TGTGCCAGCAGTGGAAGACAGGTTTTTCAAGAGACCCAGTACTTC. It encodes CASSGRQVFQETQYF.

This CDR3 is CASSEIRLAGTYEQYF. The CDR3 coding sequence is TGTGCCAGCAGTGAAATACGACTAGCGGGGACCTACGAGCAGTACTTC. The chain links TRBV2 to TRBJ2-7, with 11 nucleotides matching TRBD2. The length of the CDR3 is 16 residues. Trimming removed 2 bases from V and 2 bases from J; junction bases left unmatched: 5. Per germline, CDR1 SNHLY and CDR2 FYNNEI. The full variable domain, with the rest looked up from reference TRBV2 and TRBJ2-7, is EPEVTQTPSHQVTQMGQEVILRCVPISNHLYFYWYRQILGQKVEFLVSFYNNEISEKSEIFDDQFSVERPDGSNFTLKIRSTKLEDSAMYFCASSEIRLAGTYEQYFGPGTRLTVT.

This clone occurred a few times. The chain is built from TRBV7-2 and TRBJ2-1, with D tentatively TRBD1 (6 bases). Germline V lookup: CDR1 SGHTA, CDR2 FQGNSA. The CDR3 runs to 13 residues. Trimming took off 3 bases at V and 7 bases at J, with 10 bases between the two ends. The CDR3 loop reads CASSFDRQNEQFF. CDR3 bases: TGTGCCAGCAGCTTCGACAGGCAAAATGAGCAGTTCTTC.

For the CDR3, the DNA is TGTGCCAGCAGCAGAGACACAGCCTACGAGCAGTACTTC. As protein: CASSRDTAYEQYF. The chain recombines TRBV7-9 with TRBJ2-7, with D unresolved. The CDR3 is made up of 13 amino acids. Trimming took 5 bases from V and 2 from J, leaving 10 bases between them. Germline values: CDR1 SEHNR, CDR2 FQNEAQ (reference sequence).